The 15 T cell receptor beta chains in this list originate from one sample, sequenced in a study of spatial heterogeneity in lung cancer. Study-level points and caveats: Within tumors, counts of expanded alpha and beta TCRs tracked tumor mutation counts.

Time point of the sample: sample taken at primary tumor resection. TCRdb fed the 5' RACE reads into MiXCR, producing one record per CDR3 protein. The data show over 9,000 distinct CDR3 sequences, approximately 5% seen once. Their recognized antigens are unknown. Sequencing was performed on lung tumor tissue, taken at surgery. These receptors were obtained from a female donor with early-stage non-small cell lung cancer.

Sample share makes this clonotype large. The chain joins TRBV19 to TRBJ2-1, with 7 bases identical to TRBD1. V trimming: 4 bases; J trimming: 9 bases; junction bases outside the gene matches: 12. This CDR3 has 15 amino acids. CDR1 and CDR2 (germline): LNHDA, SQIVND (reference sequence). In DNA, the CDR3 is TGTGCCAGTAGTAGTTCCGGGACAGTGAAGGGTGAGCAGTTCTTC. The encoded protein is CASSSSGTVKGEQFF.

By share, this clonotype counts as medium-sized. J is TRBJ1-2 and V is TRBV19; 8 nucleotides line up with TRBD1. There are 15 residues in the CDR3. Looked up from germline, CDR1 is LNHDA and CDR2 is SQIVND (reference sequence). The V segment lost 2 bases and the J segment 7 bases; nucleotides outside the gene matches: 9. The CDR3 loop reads CASSIKFGQGAGYTF. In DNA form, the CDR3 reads TGTGCCAGTAGTATAAAGTTTGGACAGGGTGCTGGCTACACCTTC.

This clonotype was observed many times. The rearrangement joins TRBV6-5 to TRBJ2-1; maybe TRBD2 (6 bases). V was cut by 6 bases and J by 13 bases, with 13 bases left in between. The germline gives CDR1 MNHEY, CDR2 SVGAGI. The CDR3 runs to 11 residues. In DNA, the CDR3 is TGTGCCAGCAGCTCCGGGGGACTCCAGTTCTTC. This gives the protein CASSSGGLQFF.

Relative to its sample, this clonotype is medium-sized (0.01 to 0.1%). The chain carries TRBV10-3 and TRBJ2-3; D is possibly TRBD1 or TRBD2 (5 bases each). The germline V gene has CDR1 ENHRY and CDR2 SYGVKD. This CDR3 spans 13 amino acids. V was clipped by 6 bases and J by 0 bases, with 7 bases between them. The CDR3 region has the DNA TGTGCCATCAGCGGGGCAAGCACAGATACGCAGTATTTT. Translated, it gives CAISGASTDTQYF.

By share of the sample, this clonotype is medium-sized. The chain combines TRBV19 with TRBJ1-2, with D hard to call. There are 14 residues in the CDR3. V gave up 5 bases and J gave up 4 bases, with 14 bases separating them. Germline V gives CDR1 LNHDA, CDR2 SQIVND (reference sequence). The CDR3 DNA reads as TGTGCCAGTAGTCCGCGGAGTAGCACCTATGGCTACACCTTC. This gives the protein CASSPRSSTYGYTF. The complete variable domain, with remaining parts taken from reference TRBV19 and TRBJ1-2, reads DGGITQSPKYLFRKEGQNVTLSCEQNLNHDAMYWYRQDPGQGLRLIYYSQIVNDFQKGDIAEGYSVSREKKESFPLTVTSAQKNPTAFYLCASSPRSSTYGYTFGSGTRLTVV.

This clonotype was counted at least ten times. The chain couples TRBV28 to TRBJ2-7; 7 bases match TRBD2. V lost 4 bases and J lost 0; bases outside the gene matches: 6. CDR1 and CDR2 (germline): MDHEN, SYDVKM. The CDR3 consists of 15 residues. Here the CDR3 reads CASSSLAEDSYEQYF. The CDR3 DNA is TGTGCCAGCAGTTCCCTAGCGGAGGACTCCTACGAGCAGTACTTC. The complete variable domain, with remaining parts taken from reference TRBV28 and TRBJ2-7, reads DVKVTQSSRYLVKRTGEKVFLECVQDMDHENMFWYRQDPGLGLRLIYFSYDVKMKEKGDIPEGYSVSREKKERFSLILESASTNQTSMYLCASSSLAEDSYEQYFGPGTRLTVT.

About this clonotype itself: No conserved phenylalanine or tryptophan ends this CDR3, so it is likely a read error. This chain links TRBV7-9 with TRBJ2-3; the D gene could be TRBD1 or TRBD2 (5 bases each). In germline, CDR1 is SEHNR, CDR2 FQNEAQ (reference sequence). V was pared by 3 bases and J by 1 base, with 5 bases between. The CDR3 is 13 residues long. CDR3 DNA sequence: TGTGCCAGCAGCTTGGGGGGCACAGATACGCAGTATTCT. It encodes CASSLGGTDTQYS.

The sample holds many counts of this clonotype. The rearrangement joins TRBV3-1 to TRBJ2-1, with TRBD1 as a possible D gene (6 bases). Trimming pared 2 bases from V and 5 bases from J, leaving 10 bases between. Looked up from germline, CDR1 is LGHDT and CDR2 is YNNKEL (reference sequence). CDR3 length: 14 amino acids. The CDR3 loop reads CASSQPGQNNEQFF. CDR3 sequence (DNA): TGTGCCAGCAGCCAACCGGGACAAAACAATGAGCAGTTCTTC.

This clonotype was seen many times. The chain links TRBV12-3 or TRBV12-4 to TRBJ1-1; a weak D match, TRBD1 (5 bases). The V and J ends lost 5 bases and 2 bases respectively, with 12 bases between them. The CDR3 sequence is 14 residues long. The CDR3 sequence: CASSLGHANTEAFF. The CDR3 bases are TGTGCCAGCAGTCTCGGACACGCAAACACTGAAGCTTTCTTT.

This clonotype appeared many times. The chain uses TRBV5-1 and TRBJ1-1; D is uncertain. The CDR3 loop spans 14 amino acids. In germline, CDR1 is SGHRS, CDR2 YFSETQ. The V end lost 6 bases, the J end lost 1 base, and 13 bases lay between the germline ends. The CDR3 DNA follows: TGCGCCAGCAAGCTTGGTTCCACGAACACTGAAGCTTTCTTT. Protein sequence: CASKLGSTNTEAFF.

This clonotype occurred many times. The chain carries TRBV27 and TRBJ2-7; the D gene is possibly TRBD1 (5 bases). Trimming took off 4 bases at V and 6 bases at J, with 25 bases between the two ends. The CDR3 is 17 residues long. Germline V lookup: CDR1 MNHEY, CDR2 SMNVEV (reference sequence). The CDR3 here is CASSSLQVTPSPREQYF. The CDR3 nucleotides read TGTGCCAGCAGTTCCTTACAGGTAACCCCTTCGCCCCGCGAGCAGTACTTC.

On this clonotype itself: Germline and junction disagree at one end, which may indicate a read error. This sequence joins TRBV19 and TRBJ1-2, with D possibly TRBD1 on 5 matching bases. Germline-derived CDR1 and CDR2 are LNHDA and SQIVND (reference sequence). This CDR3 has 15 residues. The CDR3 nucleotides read TGTGCCAGTAGTATATTTTTGAGACGGGACTATGGCTACAACTTC. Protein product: CASSIFLRRDYGYNF.

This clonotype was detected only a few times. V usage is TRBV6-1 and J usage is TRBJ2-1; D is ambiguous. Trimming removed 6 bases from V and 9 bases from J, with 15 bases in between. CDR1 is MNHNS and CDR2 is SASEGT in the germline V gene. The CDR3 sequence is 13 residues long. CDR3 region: CASSTSSHREQFF. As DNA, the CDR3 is TGTGCCAGCAGCACCTCCAGCCACCGTGAGCAGTTCTTC.

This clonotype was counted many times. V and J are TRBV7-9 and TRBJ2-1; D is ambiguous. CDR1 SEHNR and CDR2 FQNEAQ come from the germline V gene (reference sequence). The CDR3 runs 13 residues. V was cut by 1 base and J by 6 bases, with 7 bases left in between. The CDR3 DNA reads TGTGCCAGCAGCTTAGGGGTAACCAATGAGCAGTTCTTC. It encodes CASSLGVTNEQFF. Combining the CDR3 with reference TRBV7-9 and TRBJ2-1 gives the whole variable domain DTGVSQNPRHKITKRGQNVTFRCDPISEHNRLYWYRQTLGQGPEFLTYFQNEAQLEKSRLLSDRFSAERPKGSFSTLEIQRTEQGDSAMYLCASSLGVTNEQFFGPGTRLTVL.

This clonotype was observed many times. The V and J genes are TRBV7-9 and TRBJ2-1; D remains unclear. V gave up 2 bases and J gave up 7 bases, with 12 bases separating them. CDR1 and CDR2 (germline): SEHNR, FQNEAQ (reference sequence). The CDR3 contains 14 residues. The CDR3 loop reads CASSLRGPENEQFF. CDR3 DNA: TGTGCCAGCAGCTTACGTGGGCCCGAGAATGAGCAGTTCTTC.